This T cell receptor (beta chain) originates from a study of T cells in localized non-small cell lung cancer. Whole-study findings and limits: Adjacent lung was found to contain a median about 60 of the top 100 tumor clones.

As concerns this clone: Its antigen is unknown.

Only in-frame clones appear in the TCRdb table, and some are missing; sequencing was by immunoSEQ multiplex PCR. The top ten hold 20% to 25% of the sample, which has around 78,000 clones, 88% seen once. V lost 0 bases and J 3 bases, leaving 8 bases between the germline ends. CDR1 LNHDA and CDR2 SQIVND come from the germline V gene (reference sequence). The CDR3 spans 14 residues. The chain links TRBV19 to TRBJ1-1; D uncertain. The TCR comes from a woman aged 35 to 69 with stage I squamous cell lung carcinoma. The sequencing used peripheral blood, collected before any cancer treatment. Here the CDR3 reads CASSIEHGYTEAFF. The CDR3 DNA sequence: TGTGCCAGTAGTATAGAACATGGCTACACTGAAGCTTTCTTT. The full variable domain, completed using reference TRBV19 and TRBJ1-1, is DGGITQSPKYLFRKEGQNVTLSCEQNLNHDAMYWYRQDPGQGLRLIYYSQIVNDFQKGDIAEGYSVSREKKESFPLTVTSAQKNPTAFYLCASSIEHGYTEAFFGQGTRLTVV.